The sequence of this TCR beta chain was determined in a study of regulatory T cells in long-lasting Graves disease (dated by TCRdb to the early 2020s). For the study in its entirety: Antithyroid drugs had been taken for less than 3 months by newly diagnosed Graves' disease patients. The study was registered as a clinical trial and conducted in China. TCR sequencing covered about 13 persistent and some 20 newly diagnosed Graves' disease patients, 33 samples in total. Patients with persistent Graves' disease were compared with patients with newly diagnosed Graves' disease using TCR sequencing and RNA sequencing of peripheral blood. What the authors observed across the whole study: Compared with newly diagnosed patients, persistent Graves' disease patients had lower TCR Shannon entropy and fewer highly expanded clones, which suggests clonal expansion. TRBV28, TRBJ1-2 and TRBJ2-5 were preferentially used in persistent disease, while TRBV20-1 and TRBJ2-1 were favored in newly diagnosed disease. Only the TCR beta chain was sequenced and analyzed. The authors noted that the small sample size was a limitation that may lower accuracy. Only peripheral blood was studied, because thyroid tissue, the primary lesion, was inaccessible. Persistent patients shared more public clonotypes among themselves (fewer than 3,000) than newly diagnosed patients did (over 950).

Its CDR3 holds 13 amino acids, cysteine through phenylalanine. The retained sequence is limited to the CDR3, 39 bases, with the frame set at the first base. The germline V gene encodes CDR1 KGHSH and CDR2 LQKENI. The junction carries 12 bases between V and J, which are trimmed by 6 bases and 3 bases respectively. The time point label on this specimen signifies: newly diagnosed GD, antithyroid drugs for less than 3 months. For both TCR sequencing and RNA sequencing, RNA was extracted from PBMCs in TRIzol. Graves' disease was diagnosed according to American Thyroid Association guidelines. Patients for the study were recruited at an endocrinology department in Xi'an, China. Each patient gave around 9 milliliters of peripheral blood, collected in an EDTA anticoagulant tube. PBMCs were isolated by Ficoll Paque Plus density gradient separation without further T cell sorting. An Agilent 2100 Bioanalyzer and agarose gel were used to assess RNA quality, and a NanoDrop 2000 was used to measure RNA concentration.

The table lists this clonotype with a few counts. Its cognate antigen has yet to be identified. Within one base of it there is no much larger clone, and no base qualities were kept. Libraries were built with multiplex PCR. The sequencing machine was an Illumina HiSeq 4000. iRepertoire HTBI primers and Arm-PCR amplification of CDR3 regions were used to construct TCR beta libraries. Before sequencing, the PCR products underwent gel purification. In the paper's pipeline: Gene usage analysis of CDR3 amino acid clonotypes relied on the approximately 68 TRBV and about 13 TRBJ segments identified across samples. Filtered high-quality paired reads were merged into contigs using COPE and FqMerger. Contigs were aligned with BLAST to IMGT TRBV, TRBD and TRBJ reference genes, and CDR3 was defined per IMGT. Highly expanded clones were defined as clonotypes with a frequency above 0.1%. Shannon entropy served as the measure of repertoire diversity, while the Gini coefficient captured V-J evenness. A clonotype found in more than one individual was treated as public. The public sequencing data were trimmed at Q25 with fastp and processed into clonotypes with MiXCR by TCRdb, which kept only in-frame beta chains. All rows with the same CDR3 protein become a single entry with the most common DNA and genes. V and J calls and clone size were set by TCRdb, not the authors. In all, the sample holds about 540,000 distinct CDR3 sequences, and approximately 13% of those were seen once. The top ten clonotypes cover about 10% of the sample.

This sample also appeared in a second study, on T cells in Graves' hyperthyroidism and ophthalmopathy. From the second report: Graves' hyperthyroidism was defined as stable when no progression to ophthalmopathy occurred over 18 months of follow-up. Hyperthyroidism patients were newly diagnosed, with disease duration under 2 months, and aged 18 to 65 years. Exclusion was applied to patients with uncontrolled infections, other autoimmune diseases, pregnancy or lactation. Diagnoses were based on clinical symptoms, serum thyroxine and TRAb, thyroid ultrasound and orbital computed tomography. The TCR CDR3 was subjected to a first round of RT-PCR using the HTBI primer set and the Qiagen OneStep RT-PCR kit. Most expanded thyroid clonotypes (frequency above 0.001) were also detected in blood, suggesting blood repertoires may reflect thyroid immune responses. Ophthalmopathy was separated from stable hyperthyroidism by a 13 V-J signature model, with just over 85% sensitivity and around 81% specificity obtained in cross-validation and 80%/75% obtained in testing. In validation, progression to ophthalmopathy was predicted by the model with roughly 71% sensitivity and roughly 76% specificity, a median of around 6.5 months before onset. To identify distinguishing TCR V-J signatures, a discovery cohort of about 95 patients was used, comprising under 45 with Graves' ophthalmopathy and approximately 58 with stable Graves' hyperthyroidism. Whether ophthalmopathy could be predicted prospectively was tested in an independent validation cohort made up of under 20 hyperthyroidism patients plus 17 patients who later progressed to ophthalmopathy. The 100 or so discovery patients were divided at random into training and test sets in a 7:3 ratio. The study also compared thyroid tissue and blood T-cell repertoires from several Graves' hyperthyroidism patients. Once sampling was done, hyperthyroidism patients were given methimazole at a starting dose of 30 mg daily, whereas ophthalmopathy patients were given high-dose intravenous methylprednisolone. Libraries were constructed in a second round of multiplex PCR, after which size selection and purification were performed. Libraries were sequenced paired-end with 100 bp reads on an Illumina HiSeq2000. SOAPnuke was used to process the raw data, removing reads that contained adapters or uncalled bases, had a mean Phred below 15, or lacked an exact match to the constant primer or identifier. High-quality paired reads were merged with COPE v1.2.5, and unique nucleotide sequences were defined as clonotypes. MiTCR v1.1 was used to align the clonotypes against IMGT TRBV, TRBD and TRBJ reference segments. Only V-J combinations with frequency above 0.0001, covering 99% to 99.2% of repertoires, were analysed. A TCS score was defined as the ratio of F50 (clonal expansion) to E x V (chaos), with BLOSUM62-based TCRdist applied between CDR3 peptides within each V-J. Welch's t-statistics and random forest reduced just over 500 V-J features to 13, which were used in a naive Bayes classifier (R e1071). Sample size was not statistically predetermined, and investigators were not blinded to group allocation. The paper reports TCR Vbeta CDR3 sequencing of about 140 peripheral blood samples: 40 or so ophthalmopathy, fewer than 80 hyperthyroidism and around 17 progressor patients.

Here the chain combines TRBV18 and TRBJ2-7; no confident D gene assignment can be made. This TCR was sampled from a man aged 25 to 40 with Graves disease. Donor details come from another sample of the same person, matched by shared clones. Specimen: peripheral blood mononuclear cells (PBMCs), collected at new diagnosis, from a patient treated with antithyroid drugs. The DNA sequence is as follows: TGTGCCAGCTCCCCCGACAACTACTACGAGCAGTACTTC. It translates to CASSPDNYYEQYF.